The 5 T cell receptor beta chains below all came from one sample that was sequenced in a study of blood T cells in healthy people across ages. Primers used in a second PCR of roughly 7 to 12 cycles were a sample-barcoded 5' primer and a J-beta primer mix. TCRdb passed the 5' RACE reads through MiXCR, listing each CDR3 protein once. This table has fewer than 1,000,000 distinct CDR3 sequences, under 55% appearing once. Sequencing input: blood. The receptors were sampled from a man aged 55 to 70 in good health.

The V call is TRBV4-1, the J call TRBJ2-5, with D hard to call. The germline V gene encodes CDR1 MGHRA and CDR2 YSYEKL. Trimming took off 2 bases at V and 11 bases at J, with 9 bases between the two ends. This CDR3 has 11 amino acids. The CDR3 sequence is CASSQFNEQYF. The CDR3 DNA reads TGCGCCAGCAGCCAATTTAATGAGCAGTACTTC.

Many counts were recorded for this clonotype. The chain joins TRBV20-1 to TRBJ1-2, with 7 positions matching TRBD1. J gave up 2 bases and V 7 bases, and 7 bases lay outside the gene matches. The CDR3 extends over 13 amino acids. The V gene's germline CDR1 is DFQATT and CDR2 SNEGSKA (reference sequence). CDR3 sequence (DNA): TGCAGTGTGAGGGCGGGACAGAACTATGGCTACACCTTC. Amino acids: CSVRAGQNYGYTF.

The chain uses TRBV24-1 and TRBJ2-2; 7 bases align to TRBD2. The CDR3 contains 15 residues. The V gene's germline CDR1 is KGHDR and CDR2 SFDVKD. V trimming: 7 bases; J trimming: 6 bases; junction bases outside the gene matches: 10. CDR3 in DNA: TGTGCCACCAGCCGTTCGGGGGGACGTCCCGGGGAGCTGTTTTTT. Residues: CATSRSGGRPGELFF.

This clonotype showed up just a few times. This chain connects TRBV7-9 to TRBJ2-7, with TRBD2 identical over 10 bases. This CDR3 is 15 amino acids long. The germline CDR1 and CDR2 sequences are SEHNR and FQNEAQ (reference sequence). Trimming at V came to 5 bases and at J to 2 bases, leaving 6 bases not matched to a gene. CDR3 bases: TGTGCCAGCAGCCAAGAGCGGGGGGGGGCCTACGAGCAGTACTTC. Protein product: CASSQERGGAYEQYF.

This chain joins TRBV10-3 and TRBJ1-1; D is ambiguous. This CDR3 region has 15 residues. Germline V gene sequence: CDR1 ENHRY, CDR2 SYGVKD. The ends were cut back, 2 bases at V and 0 bases at J, with 10 bases in the middle. The CDR3 DNA is TGTGCCATCAGTGAGCCGGGTCTTATGAACACTGAAGCTTTCTTT. Its translation: CAISEPGLMNTEAFF.